A selection of T cell receptor beta chains follows, all from one sample in a study of blood T cell repertoires in COVID-19. Profiled with immunoSEQ multiplex PCR; TCRdb holds only in-frame clones, not every one. The sample shows 90,000 to 140,000 clones, around 86% of them seen only once. Sequences were obtained from peripheral blood. These receptors were taken from a man older than 75 with acute or convalescent COVID-19. The CDR3 runs from the conserved cysteine through the conserved F or W. D genes are given only for firm matches. Size is stated for part of the rows, as once, few or many counts, or as a class when the clone is expanded.

>few|TRBV4-2|TRBJ1-6|15|TRBD1
TGTGCCAGCAGCCAAGGGGACAGATATAATTCACCCCTCCACTTT
CASSQGDRYNSPLHF
>NA|TRBV30|TRBJ1-6|13|NA
TGTGCCTGGAGTACAGTTTTTAATTCACCCCTCCACTTT
CAWSTVFNSPLHF
>NA|TRBV28|TRBJ1-6|15|TRBD1
TGTGCCAGCAGTTTTCGGGACAGGCCTAATTCACCCCTCCACTTT
CASSFRDRPNSPLHF
>NA|TRBV2|TRBJ2-2|14|NA
TGTGCCAGCAGTGAAGCGACAGAGGCCGGGGAGCTGTTTTTT
CASSEATEAGELFF
>NA|TRBV7-9|TRBJ2-7|13|NA
TGTGCCAGCAGCCAGACAGTGTTCTACGAGCAGTACTTC
CASSQTVFYEQYF
>few|TRBV2|TRBJ2-2|14|NA
TGTGCCAGCAGTGAAGCGACTAACACCGGGGAGCTGTTTTTT
CASSEATNTGELFF
>NA|TRBV27|TRBJ2-3|19|TRBD2
TGTGCCAGCAGTAGGATCCCTTTTCGGACTAGCGGGAACACAGATACGCAGTATTTT
CASSRIPFRTSGNTDTQYF
>NA|TRBV6-5|TRBJ2-3|15|NA
TGTGCCAGCAGCCGACTAGTTAGTGGGACAGATACGCAGTATTTT
CASSRLVSGTDTQYF
>NA|TRBV18|TRBJ2-2|16|TRBD2
TGTGCCAGCTCACCGCGGGTTGGCGGGAGCACCGGGGAGCTGTTTTTT
CASSPRVGGSTGELFF
>NA|TRBV28|TRBJ2-7|15|NA
TGTGCCAGCAGTTCTACGGGAGAGAGGGCCGGCGAGCAGTACTTC
CASSSTGERAGEQYF
>NA|TRBV5-1|TRBJ1-4|15|NA
TGCGCCAGCAGCTTGCTGGGGGGAACTGATGAAAAACTGTTTTTT
CASSLLGGTDEKLFF
>NA|TRBV18|TRBJ2-1|15|NA
TGTGCCAGCTCACCACCGGGACTCAGTAACAATGAGCAGTTCTTC
CASSPPGLSNNEQFF
>NA|TRBV7-9|TRBJ2-4|12|NA
TGTGCCAGCAGCCCGGACACTATGATTCAGTACTTC
CASSPDTMIQYF
>NA|TRBV5-1|TRBJ2-1|14|NA
TGCGCCAGCAGCCAGGCCCAGTCCTACAATGAGCAGTTCTTC
CASSQAQSYNEQFF
>NA|TRBV6-6|TRBJ2-5|17|TRBD2
TGTGCCAGCAGTCGCGGCTGGACTAGCGGGAATCAAGAGACCCAGTACTTC
CASSRGWTSGNQETQYF
>NA|TRBV10-1|TRBJ2-3|13|TRBD2
TGCGCCAGCAGAAGCGGGAGTAGTGATACGCAGTATTTT
CASRSGSSDTQYF
>NA|TRBV4-1|TRBJ2-5|17|TRBD2
TGCGCCAGCAGCCAGGGACTAGCGGGACCTTACCAAGAGACCCAGTACTTC
CASSQGLAGPYQETQYF
>once|TRBV7-2|TRBJ1-2|14|NA
TGTGCCAGCAGCTTACACCCAGGAAACTATGGCTACACCTTC
CASSLHPGNYGYTF
>NA|TRBV6-6|TRBJ2-1|12|NA
TGTGCCAGCAGCCCCACCCGCCGGGAGCAGTTCTTC
CASSPTRREQFF
>NA|TRBV2|TRBJ2-4|13|TRBD1
TGTGCCACCCAAACAGGGACAGGGAACATTCAGTACTTC
CATQTGTGNIQYF
>NA|TRBV27|TRBJ2-3|13|NA
TGTGCCAGCAGTTTATCACCAGGCACCTCATGGTATTTT
CASSLSPGTSWYF
>NA|TRBV24-1|TRBJ2-2|17|NA
TGTGCCACCAGTGACGTAACAGGGCGCCCGAACACCGGGGAGCTGTTTTTT
CATSDVTGRPNTGELFF
>once|TRBV2|TRBJ1-5|14|NA
TGTGCCAGCAGTGAAGCGGACAGAAATCAGCCCCAGCATTTT
CASSEADRNQPQHF
>NA|TRBV7-9|TRBJ2-2|14|NA
TGTGCCAGCAGCCTACCAATTGACACCGGGGAGCTGTTTTTT
CASSLPIDTGELFF
>NA|TRBV6-5|TRBJ1-3|15|NA
TGTGCCAGCAGTTACTCGGGCGCGCGTGGAAACACCATATATTTT
CASSYSGARGNTIYF
>NA|TRBV4-2|TRBJ1-3|15|NA
TGTGCCAGCAGGCCAAGCCTGTTCTCTGGAAACACCATATATTTT
CASRPSLFSGNTIYF
>NA|TRBV28|TRBJ2-7|14|TRBD1
TGTGCCAGCAGTACTCGAGGGGGCGTGAACGAGCAGTACTTC
CASSTRGGVNEQYF
>NA|TRBV7-2|TRBJ1-2|15|NA
TGTGCCAGCAGCTTAGCTGGTACCGAGAACTATGGCTACACCTTC
CASSLAGTENYGYTF
>NA|TRBV9|TRBJ2-7|16|NA
TGTGCCAGCAGCGTAGGGCCACGGGGACACTCCTACGAGCAGTACTTC
CASSVGPRGHSYEQYF
>NA|TRBV24-1|TRBJ2-1|14|TRBD1
TGTGCCACCAGTGCTTCCGGACAGGGGAATGAGCAGTTCTTC
CATSASGQGNEQFF